This T cell receptor (beta chain) was recovered during a study of technical replicates of blood from several donors. Clones were read by immunoSEQ multiplex PCR, and TCRdb kept only the in-frame ones, dropping some. The table includes around 81,000 clones, 75% to 85% detected once. V was clipped by 0 bases and J by 0 bases, with 7 bases between them. This CDR3 region has 14 residues. The V gene's germline CDR1 is SGDLS and CDR2 YYNGEE. The chain links TRBV9 to TRBJ2-7, with D maybe TRBD1 (5 bases). Sequences were obtained from PBMCs. This clonotype originated in a human donor in good health. Some clones in this sample may be carry-over from other donors' samples. CDR3 sequence reads: CASSVATGSYEQYF. CDR3 coding DNA: TGTGCCAGCAGCGTAGCTACAGGCTCCTACGAGCAGTACTTC.